This is a list of T cell receptor beta chains from one sample in a study of metastatic and nonmetastatic thyroid tumors. With MiXCR, TCRdb called clones anew from the PCR reads. Of about 23,000 clones listed, over 25% are singletons. The sample comprised tumor tissue. These receptors were collected from a female donor with papillary thyroid cancer or a benign thyroid nodule (not recorded which). Some clones in this sample may be carry-over from other donors' samples. Both conserved end residues are part of each CDR3. A D gene is named only where the DNA matches it firmly. A clone size is listed for some rows: how often the clone was seen (once, few, many), or a class if it is expanded.

>-|TRBJ1-2|TRBV18|-
CASSPSEGYTF
TGTGCCAGCTCACCCTCGGAGGGATACACATTC
>TRBD1|TRBJ2-2|TRBV19|many
CASSQTGGPTGELFF
TGTGCCAGTAGTCAAACAGGGGGTCCCACCGGGGAGCTGTTTTTT
>-|TRBJ1-1|TRBV27|many
CASSLKSGETEAFF
TGTGCCAGCAGCCTAAAATCGGGTGAGACTGAAGCTTTCTTT
>-|TRBJ2-2|TRBV7-6|-
CASSFSVTGDLFF
TGTGCCAGCAGTTTTTCTGTAACCGGGGATCTGTTTTTT
>-|TRBJ1-6|TRBV6-5|medium-sized
CASSYVNSNSPLHF
TGTGCCAGCAGTTACGTTAATTCCAATTCACCCCTCCACTTT
>TRBD2|TRBJ2-1|TRBV4-1|-
CASSQDGLAGADEQFF
TGCGCCAGCAGCCAAGATGGACTAGCGGGAGCCGATGAGCAGTTCTTC
>-|TRBJ1-4|TRBV9|-
CASSLTPSVEKLFF
TGTGCCAGCAGCTTGACACCATCCGTTGAAAAACTGTTTTTT
>-|TRBJ1-5|TRBV6-6|-
CASSYDRLCHPQHF
TGTGCCAGCAGTTATGACAGATTATGTCATCCCCAGCATTTT
>-|TRBJ2-1|TRBV10-3|many
CAISGASPKDEQFF
TGTGCCATCTCTGGGGCTAGCCCGAAGGATGAGCAGTTCTTC
>-|TRBJ2-2|TRBV24-1|many
CATSDLGDTGGVTGELFF
TGTGCCACCAGTGATTTGGGGGACACGGGCGGCGTCACCGGGGAGCTGTTTTTT
>-|TRBJ1-1|TRBV12-3/TRBV12-4|-
CASSLIVSEAFF
TGTGCCAGCAGTTTAATCGTTTCTGAAGCTTTCTTT
>TRBD1|TRBJ1-4|TRBV10-1|many
CASSDGQANEKLFF
TGCGCCAGCAGCGATGGACAGGCAAATGAAAAACTGTTTTTT
>-|TRBJ2-3|TRBV7-3|-
CVSSLTSGVLDTQYF
TGTGTCAGCAGCTTAACGTCGGGTGTACTAGATACGCAGTATTTT
>-|TRBJ1-1|TRBV6-6|few
CASSYVRGDMNTEAFF
TGTGCCAGCAGTTACGTCAGGGGCGACATGAACACTGAAGCTTTCTTT
>-|TRBJ1-1|TRBV30|medium-sized
CAWSSIQMNTEAFF
TGTGCCTGGAGTAGTATACAGATGAACACTGAAGCTTTCTTT
>-|TRBJ1-2|TRBV20-1|-
CSAPTGSTNYGYTF
TGCAGTGCTCCCACAGGCTCGACTAACTATGGCTACACCTTC
>TRBD2|TRBJ2-1|TRBV19|-
CASSTYAASGGNEQSF
TGTGCCAGTAGCACCTATGCGGCTAGCGGGGGTAATGAGCAGTCCTTC
>TRBD1|TRBJ2-6|TRBV4-1|many
CASSLTGQAASGANVLTF
TGCGCCAGCAGCCTTACGGGACAGGCGGCCTCTGGGGCCAACGTCCTGACTTTC
>-|TRBJ2-7|TRBV10-3|-
CAISESEEGYEQYF
TGTGCCATCAGTGAGTCTGAGGAAGGGTACGAGCAGTACTTC
>-|TRBJ2-3|TRBV6-4|many
CASSDPGLGTDTQYF
TGTGCCAGCAGTGACCCGGGGCTGGGCACAGATACGCAGTATTTT
>TRBD2|TRBJ2-1|TRBV6-1|-
CASRREGGPNEQFF
TGTGCCAGCAGGAGGGAGGGAGGGCCGAATGAGCAGTTCTTC
>-|TRBJ2-7|TRBV4-3|-
CASSQAPVGGPTYEQYF
TGCGCCAGCAGCCAAGCTCCCGTCGGGGGGCCCACATACGAGCAGTACTTC
>-|TRBJ2-3|TRBV7-3|once
CASSPTGSLTDTQYF
TGTGCCAGCAGCCCTACAGGGTCACTCACAGATACGCAGTATTTT
>TRBD2|TRBJ2-7|TRBV15|few
CATSRLAGGLAHEQYF
TGTGCCACCAGCAGACTAGCGGGAGGGCTAGCCCACGAGCAGTACTTC
>-|TRBJ2-7|TRBV2|medium-sized
CASMASSPYEQYF
TGTGCCAGCATGGCTAGTTCCCCCTACGAGCAGTACTTC
>-|TRBJ1-1|TRBV12-5|many
CASGPPGGNPNTEAFF
TGTGCTAGTGGTCCCCCCGGGGGGAACCCGAACACTGAAGCTTTCTTT
>TRBD1|TRBJ1-1|TRBV18|many
CASSSGGNTEAFF
TGTGCCAGCTCATCAGGGGGGAACACTGAAGCTTTCTTT
>-|TRBJ1-5|TRBV3-1|many
CASSQGSQPQHF
TGTGCCAGCAGCCAGGGATCCCAGCCCCAGCATTTT
>TRBD2|TRBJ2-7|TRBV6-5|medium-sized
CASSYTHGGGGIYEQYF
TGTGCCAGCAGTTACACCCATGGCGGGGGGGGGATCTACGAGCAGTACTTC
>TRBD1|TRBJ1-2|TRBV6-1|medium-sized
CASTGSGGYGYTF
TGTGCCAGCACAGGATCAGGGGGCTATGGCTACACCTTC
>TRBD2|TRBJ2-3|TRBV6-5|many
CASSYWGGDSGDDTDTQYF
TGTGCCAGCAGTTACTGGGGGGGCGATAGCGGGGACGACACAGATACGCAGTATTTT
>-|TRBJ2-7|TRBV12-3/TRBV12-4|medium-sized
CASSFSTGREQYF
TGTGCCAGCAGTTTCTCGACTGGGCGCGAGCAGTACTTC
>-|TRBJ2-6|TRBV18|-
CASSSTSDRNGGANVLTF
TGTGCCAGCTCATCTACCTCTGACAGGAACGGTGGGGCCAACGTCCTGACTTTC
>TRBD2|TRBJ2-7|TRBV20-1|once
CSASPSGIIEQYF
TGCAGTGCTAGCCCTAGCGGGATAATCGAGCAGTACTTC
>-|TRBJ1-2|TRBV15|many
CATSFMGGYTF
TGTGCCACCAGTTTTATGGGGGGCTACACCTTC
>-|TRBJ1-6|TRBV20-1|medium-sized
CSARNQGAGGNSPLHF
TGCAGTGCTAGAAACCAAGGGGCAGGAGGCAATTCACCCCTCCACTTT
>-|TRBJ2-3|TRBV13|many
CASSRRQDTDTQYF
TGTGCCAGCAGCCGCCGACAGGACACAGATACGCAGTATTTT
>-|TRBJ2-7|TRBV3-1|-
CANSQGIGVAGEQYF
TGTGCCAACAGCCAGGGTATTGGGGTGGCGGGGGAGCAGTACTTC
>-|TRBJ1-5|TRBV6-2/TRBV6-3|-
CASRPRGVRNQPKHF
TGTGCCAGCAGACCACGGGGGGTTCGAAATCAGCCCAAGCATTTT
>-|TRBJ1-3|TRBV18|-
CASSPGVPSSGNTIYF
TGTGCCAGCTCACCAGGGGTGCCCAGCTCTGGAAACACCATATATTTT
>-|TRBJ1-2|TRBV5-5|many
CASSLAPGVGSYGYTF
TGTGCCAGCAGCTTGGCGCCAGGCGTCGGCAGTTATGGCTACACCTTC
>-|TRBJ1-4|TRBV20-1|-
CSAGSIRGADTNEKLFF
TGCAGTGCTGGATCGATCCGGGGGGCGGACACTAATGAAAAACTGTTTTTT
>-|TRBJ2-7|TRBV9|-
CASSVDGFSYEQYF
TGTGCCAGCAGCGTAGACGGGTTCTCCTACGAGCAGTACTTC
>TRBD1|TRBJ1-2|TRBV20-1|once
CSARDIGDRGYYGYTF
TGCAGTGCTAGAGATATTGGTGACAGGGGCTACTATGGCTACACCTTC
>TRBD1|TRBJ1-1|TRBV4-2|many
CASSPTGTENTEAFF
TGTGCCAGCAGCCCTACCGGGACAGAGAACACTGAAGCTTTCTTT
>TRBD1|TRBJ2-3|TRBV24-1|medium-sized
CATSQTGQGRYTDTQYF
TGTGCCACCAGCCAAACAGGACAGGGGAGGTACACAGATACGCAGTATTTT
>TRBD2|TRBJ2-3|TRBV2|-
CASSKRNSGGADTQYF
TGTGCCAGCAGTAAACGGAATAGCGGGGGTGCAGATACGCAGTATTTT
>TRBD1|TRBJ1-2|TRBV18|medium-sized
CASSPPSAGGRYGYTF
TGTGCCAGCTCACCACCATCGGCAGGGGGTCGCTATGGCTACACCTTC
>-|TRBJ2-2|TRBV7-2|-
CASSDGTTRAGELFF
TGTGCCAGCAGTGACGGGACCACTAGGGCGGGGGAGCTGTTTTTT
>TRBD2|TRBJ2-3|TRBV6-2/TRBV6-3|many
CASSYSTRGIAGNTDTQYF
TGTGCCAGCAGTTACTCGACAAGGGGGATAGCGGGGAACACAGATACGCAGTATTTT